These 10 T cell receptor beta chains came from one sample sequenced in a study of Graves' ophthalmopathy and Graves' hyperthyroidism. CDR3 regions of TCR beta were amplified from RNA transcripts. The workflow started with a first-round RT-PCR run with HTBI primers and then moved on to a second-round multiplex PCR. TCRdb called the multiplex PCR reads again in MiXCR, with one record for every CDR3 protein. The sample has roughly 480,000 distinct CDR3 sequences, 13% to 15% seen once. Material: blood. The receptor set was obtained from a young woman with Graves' ophthalmopathy.

CDR3 nucleotide sequence: TGCAGTGCTAGCCAAGGGGACAGGGGCTCCTACGAGCAGTACTTC. Translating gives CSASQGDRGSYEQYF. The chain employs TRBV20-1 and TRBJ2-7, with 10 bases fitting TRBD1. CDR3 length equals 15 residues. V trimming: 3 bases; J trimming: 0 bases; junction bases outside the gene matches: 5. CDR1 is DFQATT and CDR2 is SNEGSKA in the germline V gene (reference sequence).

This clonotype has a handful of counts. The chain carries TRBV5-8 and TRBJ2-5; 7 nucleotides align to TRBD2. After removal of 4 bases from V and 1 base from J, the junction contained 7 bases not matched to a gene. CDR1 is SGHTS and CDR2 is YDEGEE in the germline V gene. This CDR3 is built from 15 residues. The CDR3 sequence: CASSRKLATQETQYF. The CDR3 nucleotides are TGTGCCAGCAGCCGCAAACTAGCGACCCAAGAGACCCAGTACTTC.

This clonotype was found many times. This chain uses TRBV15 with TRBJ1-2; D unresolved. Looked up from germline, CDR1 is LNHNV and CDR2 is YYDKDF (reference sequence). This CDR3 comprises 14 residues. V was cut by 3 bases and J by 4 bases, with 12 bases left in between. In DNA form, the CDR3 reads TGTGCCACCAGCAGGGCTAAAGGGTCCTATGGCTACACCTTC. Its translation: CATSRAKGSYGYTF.

This clonotype was seen ten or more times. This chain connects TRBV27 to TRBJ2-7; the match to TRBD2 covers 7 bases. This CDR3 contains 15 residues. Germline V gene data show CDR1 as MNHEY and CDR2 as SMNVEV (reference sequence). Trimming removed 1 base from V and 6 bases from J; junction bases left unmatched: 9. The CDR3 DNA reads TGTGCCAGCAGTTTATTTGGGAGGGCCCTCAGCGAGCAGTACTTC. Translating gives CASSLFGRALSEQYF.

In its sample, this clonotype was seen many times. The gene calls are TRBV30 and TRBJ1-1, with D tentatively TRBD1 (5 bases). The CDR3 spans 15 residues. Germline V CDR1 and CDR2: GTSNPN, SVGIG (reference sequence). The V gene lost 2 bases and the J gene lost 0 bases, with 13 bases spanning the gap. CDR3 sequence reads: CAWSLTVLMNTEAFF. The CDR3 nucleotides read TGTGCCTGGAGTCTGACAGTCTTGATGAACACTGAAGCTTTCTTT. The complete variable domain, with remaining parts taken from reference TRBV30 and TRBJ1-1, reads SQTIHQWPATLVQPVGSPLSLECTVEGTSNPNLYWYRQAAGRGLQLLFYSVGIGQISSEVPQNLSASRPQDRQFILSSKKLLLSDSGFYLCAWSLTVLMNTEAFFGQGTRLTVV.

V usage is TRBV11-2 and J usage is TRBJ2-7, with 10 bases that match TRBD2. CDR3 size: 17 residues. The germline V gene has CDR1 SGHAT and CDR2 FQNNGV. The V segment lost 0 bases and the J segment 0 bases; nucleotides outside the gene matches: 5. The CDR3 spells CASSLEPGLASSYEQYF. CDR3 DNA sequence: TGTGCCAGCAGCTTAGAACCGGGACTAGCGAGCTCCTACGAGCAGTACTTC.

This clonotype came up many times. The chain employs TRBV6-1 and TRBJ1-5; D remains unclear. The CDR3 sequence is 17 residues long. CDR1 MNHNS and CDR2 SASEGT come from the germline V gene. V lost 4 bases and J lost 2, with 18 bases in between. CDR3 sequence reads: CASSVRRAAAGNQPQHF. The CDR3 coding sequence is TGTGCCAGCAGTGTTCGGAGGGCGGCTGCGGGCAATCAGCCCCAGCATTTT.

This clonotype was found many times. The CDR3: CASSPRPDYEQYF. The CDR3 DNA is TGTGCCAGCAGCCCGAGGCCAGACTACGAGCAGTACTTC. J is TRBJ2-7 and V is TRBV12-3 or TRBV12-4; D is uncertain. V dropped 6 bases and J dropped 3 bases, with 12 bases sitting between them. The CDR3 runs 13 residues.

In the case of this clonotype: Mismatch with germline at one junction end may stem from a read error. V is TRBV28 and J is TRBJ2-4, with TRBD2 matching 12 bases. The CDR3 length is 20 residues. Germline loops: CDR1 MDHEN, CDR2 SYDVKM. Here the CDR3 reads CASSFERGTSGPLAKNIKYF. The CDR3 region has the DNA TGTGCCAGCAGTTTCGAGAGGGGGACTAGCGGGCCTCTAGCCAAAAACATTAAGTACTTC.

At least ten counts were recorded for this clonotype. This chain joins TRBV4-1 and TRBJ2-7; tentatively, D is TRBD2 (5 bases). The CDR3 spans 14 residues. Germline V lookup: CDR1 MGHRA, CDR2 YSYEKL. V was trimmed by 1 base and J by 4 bases, leaving 11 bases between them. CDR3 DNA sequence: TGCGCCAGCAGCCAAGTAGCAGACTATTACGAGCAGTACTTC. It is translated as CASSQVADYYEQYF.